One sample yielded the 14 T cell receptor beta chains listed below, sequenced in a study of response to subunit inactivated influenza vaccine. In TCRdb, the RT-PCR reads were re-called with MiXCR into one record per CDR3 protein. This sample has more than 450,000 distinct CDR3 sequences; approximately 12% occur once, and the top ten carry roughly 10%. The input for sequencing was PBMCs from blood, taken on the day of vaccination. The origin of the receptors is a man aged 45-65 years who received an inactivated influenza vaccine.

As DNA, the CDR3 is TGTGCCATCAGTGAGTCGAATCGCGACCGGCGGGGCACAGATACGCAGTATTTT. It translates to CAISESNRDRRGTDTQYF. The genes are TRBV10-3 and TRBJ2-3, with TRBD2 as a possible D gene (5 bases). CDR3 length: 18 residues. The V end lost 0 bases, the J end lost 1 base, and 17 bases lay between the germline ends. Germline values: CDR1 ENHRY, CDR2 SYGVKD.

This sequence joins TRBV29-1 and TRBJ1-1; possibly TRBD1 for D (5 bases). Germline CDR1 reads SQVTM; CDR2 reads ANQGSEA. Trimming took 6 bases from V and 1 from J, leaving 15 bases between them. The CDR3 loop spans 14 amino acids. The CDR3 DNA follows: TGCAGCGTGGCCGAATGGGGGGGGAACACTGAAGCTTTCTTT. It codes for CSVAEWGGNTEAFF.

This sequence joins TRBV7-9 and TRBJ2-1; D is undetermined. V lost 4 bases to trimming and J lost 9 bases, with 10 bases between them. This CDR3 contains 12 residues. CDR1 is SEHNR, CDR2 FQNEAQ, per germline (reference sequence). The CDR3 coding sequence is TGTGCCAGCAGCTCCTTGTGGGGTGAGCAGTTCTTC. Amino acid sequence: CASSSLWGEQFF. Complete variable domain (other parts from reference TRBV7-9 and TRBJ2-1): DTGVSQNPRHKITKRGQNVTFRCDPISEHNRLYWYRQTLGQGPEFLTYFQNEAQLEKSRLLSDRFSAERPKGSFSTLEIQRTEQGDSAMYLCASSSLWGEQFFGPGTRLTVL.

The chain employs TRBV28 and TRBJ2-5, with TRBD1 matching over 9 bases. This CDR3 is 14 amino acids long. J lost 3 bases, V lost 10 bases, and 9 bases had no gene match. Germline V gene sequence: CDR1 MDHEN, CDR2 SYDVKM. The CDR3 is CATEQGAWEETQYF. In nucleotides, the CDR3 is TGTGCCACCGAACAGGGGGCATGGGAAGAGACCCAGTACTTC.

The chain uses TRBV2 and TRBJ2-3; D tentatively reads TRBD1 or TRBD2 (5 bases each). Trimming took 6 bases from V and 1 from J, leaving 17 bases between them. The CDR3 runs to 16 residues. CDR1 and CDR2 from the germline V gene are SNHLY and FYNNEI. The CDR3 here is CASSAARGRRTDTQYF. The DNA for the CDR3 is TGTGCCAGCAGCGCGGCCCGGGGCAGACGCACAGATACGCAGTATTTT.

This rearrangement joins TRBV4-3 to TRBJ1-5, with TRBD1 matching over 10 bases. CDR3 length: 15 amino acids. The V segment lost 2 bases and the J segment 9 bases; nucleotides outside the gene matches: 7. Germline V gives CDR1 LGHNA, CDR2 YSLEER. The CDR3 is CASSQTGTGDLPQHF. CDR3 bases: TGCGCCAGCAGCCAAACCGGGACAGGGGACTTGCCCCAGCATTTT.

The chain carries TRBV6-5 and TRBJ2-7, with no clear D. Germline CDR1 reads MNHEY; CDR2 reads SVGAGI. Trimming left V 2 bases short and J 2 bases short, with 22 bases between. The CDR3 totals 18 residues. Here the CDR3 DNA reads TGTGCCAGCAGTTACGCCGGACCCCACGTAGTGGGCACCTACGAGCAGTACTTC. Its translation is CASSYAGPHVVGTYEQYF.

This clonotype occurred a few times. This chain uses TRBV7-9 with TRBJ2-3; 10 positions match TRBD2. Germline V lookup: CDR1 SEHNR, CDR2 FQNEAQ (reference sequence). V shed 1 base and J 5 bases; nucleotides not matched to a gene: 6. CDR3 length equals 16 residues. The CDR3 spells CASSLGGLAIGDTQYF. CDR3 in DNA: TGTGCCAGCAGCTTAGGGGGACTAGCGATAGGAGATACGCAGTATTTT.

This clonotype was recorded a few times. The chain joins TRBV20-1 to TRBJ1-6; D remains ambiguous. Germline assignment: CDR1 DFQATT and CDR2 SNEGSKA (reference sequence). This CDR3 has 15 residues. V was clipped by 5 bases and J by 5 bases, with 16 bases between them. The CDR3 region is CSAPKALLDNSPLHF. CDR3 DNA: TGCAGTGCTCCGAAGGCGCTTCTGGATAATTCACCCCTCCACTTT.

This clonotype was recorded once. A much larger clone lies one base from this, so it may be a read error. This chain uses TRBV10-1 with TRBJ2-7, with 8 positions matching TRBD2. The CDR3 is 12 residues long. Germline loops: CDR1 WNHNN, CDR2 SYGVQD (reference sequence). CDR3 bases: TGCACCGGGGGGGACTCCTCCTACGAGCAGTACTTC. It translates to CTGGDSSYEQYF.

This clonotype was counted many times. The chain links TRBV20-1 to TRBJ2-1; D unclear. Deletions cut 2 bases from V and 2 bases from J, with 10 bases between. From germline, CDR1 is DFQATT and CDR2 SNEGSKA (reference sequence). This CDR3 comprises 14 residues. The CDR3 region is CSARPLKPYNEQFF. CDR3 nucleotide sequence: TGCAGTGCTAGACCCTTGAAGCCCTACAATGAGCAGTTCTTC.

The table lists this clonotype with a few counts. The chain links TRBV3-1 to TRBJ1-2; possible D gene TRBD1, 6 bases. Trimming removed 0 bases at V and 7 bases at J, with 15 bases between. This CDR3 region has 15 residues. Germline V gene data show CDR1 as LGHDT and CDR2 as YNNKEL (reference sequence). The CDR3, as DNA: TGTGCCAGCAGCCAAGATCCAGGGGTGGTTGTTGGCTACACCTTC. Translated, it gives CASSQDPGVVVGYTF. Variable domain in full (rest from reference TRBV3-1 and TRBJ1-2): DTAVSQTPKYLVTQMGNDKSIKCEQNLGHDTMYWYKQDSKKFLKIMFSYNNKELIINETVPNRFSPKSPDKAHLNLHINSLELGDSAVYFCASSQDPGVVVGYTFGSGTRLTVV.

This clonotype was recorded many times. The J gene is TRBJ2-2, the V gene TRBV13; the D gene could be TRBD1 or TRBD2 (5 bases each). CDR3 length: 16 amino acids. CDR1 and CDR2 (germline): PRHDT, FYEKMQ (reference sequence). The ends were cut back, 3 bases at V and 6 bases at J, with 17 bases in the middle. For the CDR3, the DNA is TGTGCCAGCAGCTTGTTTTTGTGGGACGGCTCCGGGGAGCTGTTTTTT. This translates into CASSLFLWDGSGELFF.

This clonotype was counted many times. This chain uses TRBV11-2 with TRBJ2-3; D is ambiguous. From germline, CDR1 is SGHAT and CDR2 FQNNGV. V lost 5 bases and J 2 bases, leaving 11 bases between the germline ends. This CDR3 spans 14 amino acids. The CDR3 region is CASSLGQFTDTQYF. CDR3 bases: TGTGCCAGCAGCCTAGGGCAGTTCACAGATACGCAGTATTTT. Drawing the rest from reference TRBV11-2 and TRBJ2-3, the complete variable domain is EAGVAQSPRYKIIEKRQSVAFWCNPISGHATLYWYQQILGQGPKLLIQFQNNGVVDDSQLPKDRFSAERLKGVDSTLKIQPAKLEDSAVYLCASSLGQFTDTQYFGPGTRLTVL.